This is a list of T cell receptor beta chains from one sample in a study of neurological immune-mediated disorders. TCRdb independently ran MiXCR on the 5' RACE reads; one entry per CDR3 protein. The sample has 60,000 or so distinct CDR3 sequences; 3% to 3.5% are singletons. Sample: PBMCs. These receptors all come from a woman aged 60 to 75 with multiple sclerosis. CDR3s leave out the opening cysteine and the closing phenylalanine or tryptophan. Each record gives: clone size, J gene, V gene, CDR3 protein. Clone sizes are given selectively: once, few, many, or a class where the clone is expanded.

many	TRBJ1-2	TRBV2	ASSGDRVLAGYGYT
many	TRBJ2-6	TRBV9	ASSVVGFSGANVLT
many	TRBJ2-2	TRBV20-1	SARGQGAGGELF
many	TRBJ1-6	TRBV5-6	ASSFAGGGSPLH
many	TRBJ2-3	TRBV14	ASSQDRIADTQY
many	TRBJ2-6	TRBV5-5	ASSFPRSGANVLT
-	TRBJ1-5	TRBV7-8	ASTPSGGFSQPQH
many	TRBJ2-3	TRBV12-3/TRBV12-4	ASRDSSTDTQY
many	TRBJ1-2	TRBV4-3	ASSQAASNYGYT
many	TRBJ2-1	TRBV5-5	ASSLRLAGVVDEQF
many	TRBJ1-2	TRBV7-9	ASSSTRTGYYGYT
many	TRBJ2-7	TRBV21-1	ASSKGTDSSEEGSYEQY
many	TRBJ1-1	TRBV4-1	ASSQARTAEAF
many	TRBJ2-7	TRBV20-1	SAREFMLGGESSYEQY
many	TRBJ1-6	TRBV3-1	ASSQEKRSSYNSPLH
many	TRBJ2-5	TRBV5-1	ASSLKAGQLETQY
many	TRBJ2-6	TRBV5-1	ASSYGTGVSSGANVLT
many	TRBJ2-5	TRBV29-1	SVGETQY
many	TRBJ2-2	TRBV24-1	ATSNTGELF
many	TRBJ2-7	TRBV5-1	ASSRGQGPYEQY
many	TRBJ2-2	TRBV24-1	ATSDLAGVQWNTGELF
-	TRBJ2-1	TRBV4-1	ASSPQGHLEVYNEQF
many	TRBJ2-3	TRBV20-1	SARGVAGWSDTQY
many	TRBJ1-5	TRBV24-1	ATGKGGQPQH
many	TRBJ1-6	TRBV20-1	SAREGRELSSYNSPLH
many	TRBJ2-3	TRBV5-1	ASSLAGTSGSTDTQY
many	TRBJ2-5	TRBV7-7	ASSLAGPETQY
-	TRBJ2-2	TRBV29-1	SVAGPGSFGELF
few	TRBJ1-1	TRBV6-5	ASANRGGNTEAF
-	TRBJ1-1	TRBV19	ASSIQRNTEAF
many	TRBJ2-1	TRBV5-1	ASSFQLAGYNEQF
many	TRBJ2-3	TRBV5-1	ASGGLAGDTQY
many	TRBJ2-2	TRBV5-5	ASSQREGSTGELF
many	TRBJ2-2	TRBV20-1	SARRGRNTGELF
many	TRBJ2-1	TRBV20-1	SARRRLAKSYNEQF
many	TRBJ2-6	TRBV5-1	ASSFPGLGANVLT
many	TRBJ1-1	TRBV20-1	SATVGAGTATF
many	TRBJ2-3	TRBV24-1	ATSNIGGGDTQY
many	TRBJ1-5	TRBV27	ASSFGLGGSNQPQH
many	TRBJ2-7	TRBV20-1	SARDRRGRTYEQY
many	TRBJ2-1	TRBV5-6	ASSTYNEQF
many	TRBJ2-3	TRBV5-1	ASSLSARSTDTQY
many	TRBJ2-3	TRBV11-2	ASSVGGGHTDTQY
many	TRBJ1-1	TRBV15	ATSRDSTEAF
many	TRBJ1-1	TRBV9	ASSVDRTGPLNTEAF
many	TRBJ2-2	TRBV5-1	ASSPNTNTGELF
many	TRBJ2-7	TRBV5-1	ASQPAAGSYEQY
many	TRBJ2-2	TRBV20-1	RTQQGAGFGELF
many	TRBJ2-7	TRBV4-2	ASSQDAIYEQY
many	TRBJ1-5	TRBV10-3	AISEWGAHQPQH
many	TRBJ1-3	TRBV3-1	ASTEGASGNTIY
many	TRBJ2-1	TRBV9	ASSVVGWSTYNEQF
many	TRBJ2-3	TRBV6-1	ASSFKAGTDTQY
many	TRBJ2-1	TRBV6-2/TRBV6-3	ASSQRVHEQF